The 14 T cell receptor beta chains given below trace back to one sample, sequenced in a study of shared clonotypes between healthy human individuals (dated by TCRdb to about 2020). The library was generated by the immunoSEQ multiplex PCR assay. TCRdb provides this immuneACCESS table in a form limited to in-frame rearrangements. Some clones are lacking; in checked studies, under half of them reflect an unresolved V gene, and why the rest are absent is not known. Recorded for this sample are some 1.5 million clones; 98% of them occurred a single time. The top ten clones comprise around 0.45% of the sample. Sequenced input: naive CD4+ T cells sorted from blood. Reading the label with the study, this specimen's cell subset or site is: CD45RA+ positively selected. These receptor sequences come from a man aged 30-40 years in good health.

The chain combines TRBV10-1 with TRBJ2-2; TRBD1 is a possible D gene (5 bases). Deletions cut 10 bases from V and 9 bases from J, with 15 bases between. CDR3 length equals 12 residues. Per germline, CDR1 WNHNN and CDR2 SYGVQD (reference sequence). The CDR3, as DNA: TGCGCCACCAACCCCCAGGGTCGGGAGCTGTTTTTT. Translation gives CATNPQGRELFF.

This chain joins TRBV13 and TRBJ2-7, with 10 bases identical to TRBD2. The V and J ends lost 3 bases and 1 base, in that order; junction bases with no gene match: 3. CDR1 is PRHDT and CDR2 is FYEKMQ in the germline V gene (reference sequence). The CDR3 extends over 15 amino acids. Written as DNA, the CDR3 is TGTGCCAGCAGCTTGTTAGCGGGAGGTTCCTACGAGCAGTACTTC. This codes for CASSLLAGGSYEQYF.

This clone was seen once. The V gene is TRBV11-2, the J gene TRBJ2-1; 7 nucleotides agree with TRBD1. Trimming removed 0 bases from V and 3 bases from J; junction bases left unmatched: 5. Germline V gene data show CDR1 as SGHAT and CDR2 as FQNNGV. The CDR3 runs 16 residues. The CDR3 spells CASSLEQDRYYNEQFF. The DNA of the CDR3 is TGTGCCAGCAGCTTAGAACAGGACAGGTACTACAATGAGCAGTTCTTC.

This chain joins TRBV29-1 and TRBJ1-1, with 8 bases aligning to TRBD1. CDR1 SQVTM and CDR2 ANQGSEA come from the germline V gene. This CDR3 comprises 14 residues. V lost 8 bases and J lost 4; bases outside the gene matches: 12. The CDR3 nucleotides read TGCAGCCCCCTTCTAGGACAGGGTGGCACTGAAGCTTTCTTT. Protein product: CSPLLGQGGTEAFF.

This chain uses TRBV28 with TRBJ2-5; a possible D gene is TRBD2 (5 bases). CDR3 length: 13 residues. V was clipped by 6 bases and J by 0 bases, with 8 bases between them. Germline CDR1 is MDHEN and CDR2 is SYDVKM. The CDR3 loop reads CASSRGYQETQYF. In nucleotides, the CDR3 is TGTGCCAGCAGCCGAGGGTACCAAGAGACCCAGTACTTC.

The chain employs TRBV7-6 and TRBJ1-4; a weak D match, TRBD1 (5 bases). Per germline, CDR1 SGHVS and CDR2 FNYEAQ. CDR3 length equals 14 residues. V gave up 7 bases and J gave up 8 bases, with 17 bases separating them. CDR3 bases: TGTGCCAGCAAAACGGAGGGGAGAAGGGAAAAACTGTTTTTT. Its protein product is CASKTEGRREKLFF.

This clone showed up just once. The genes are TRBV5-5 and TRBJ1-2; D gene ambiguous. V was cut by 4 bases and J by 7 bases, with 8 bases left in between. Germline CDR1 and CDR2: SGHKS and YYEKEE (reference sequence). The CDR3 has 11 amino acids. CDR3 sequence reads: CASSKDAGYTF. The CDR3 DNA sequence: TGTGCCAGCAGCAAGGACGCTGGCTACACCTTC.

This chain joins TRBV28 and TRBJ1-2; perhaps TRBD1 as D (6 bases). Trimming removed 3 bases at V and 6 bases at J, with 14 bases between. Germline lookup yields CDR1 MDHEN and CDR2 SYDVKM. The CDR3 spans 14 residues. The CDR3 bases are TGTGCCAGCAGTTTTTTGGACAGAGGAGATGGCTACACCTTC. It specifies CASSFLDRGDGYTF.

This CDR3 is CASSSLTDRGGTEAFF. As DNA, the CDR3 is TGTGCCAGCAGCTCATTAACGGACAGGGGGGGCACTGAAGCTTTCTTT. The V call is TRBV7-9, the J call TRBJ1-1; 10 positions agree with TRBD1. CDR3 length: 16 residues. CDR1 and CDR2 (germline): SEHNR, FQNEAQ (reference sequence). Trimming took 4 bases from V and 4 from J; bases not matched to a gene: 9.

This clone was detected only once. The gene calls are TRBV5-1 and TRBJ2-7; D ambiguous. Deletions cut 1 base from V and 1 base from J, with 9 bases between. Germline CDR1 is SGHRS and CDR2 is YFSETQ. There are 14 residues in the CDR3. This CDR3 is CASSLLNPSYEQYF. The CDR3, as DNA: TGCGCCAGCAGCTTGCTAAACCCATCCTACGAGCAGTACTTC.

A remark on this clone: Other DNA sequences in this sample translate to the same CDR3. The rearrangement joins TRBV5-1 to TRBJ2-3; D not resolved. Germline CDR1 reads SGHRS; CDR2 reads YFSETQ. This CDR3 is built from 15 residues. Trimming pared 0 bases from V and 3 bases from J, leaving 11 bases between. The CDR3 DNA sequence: TGCGCCAGCAGCTTGGGCGGAGTCGGGACAGATACGCAGTATTTT. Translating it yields CASSLGGVGTDTQYF.

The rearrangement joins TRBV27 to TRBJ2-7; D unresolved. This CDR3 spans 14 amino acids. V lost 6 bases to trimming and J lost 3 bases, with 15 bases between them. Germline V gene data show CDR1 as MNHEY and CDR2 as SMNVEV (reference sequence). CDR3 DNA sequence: TGTGCCAGCAGACACGTCCGTGGGGTCTACGAGCAGTACTTC. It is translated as CASRHVRGVYEQYF.

CDR3 region: CASKPLDRDEQYF. DNA for the CDR3: TGTGCCAGTAAACCTCTCGACAGGGACGAGCAGTACTTC. The V gene is TRBV27, the J gene TRBJ2-7; TRBD1 matches 7 bases. The CDR3 is 13 residues long. V was clipped by 9 bases and J by 5 bases; unmatched bases: 10. The germline V gene has CDR1 MNHEY and CDR2 SMNVEV (reference sequence).

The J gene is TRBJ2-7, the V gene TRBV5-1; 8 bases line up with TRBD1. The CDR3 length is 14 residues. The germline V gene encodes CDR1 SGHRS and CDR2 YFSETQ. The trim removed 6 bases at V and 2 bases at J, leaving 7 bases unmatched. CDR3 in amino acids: CASTDRGGAYEQYF. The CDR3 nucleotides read TGCGCCAGCACCGACAGGGGAGGTGCCTACGAGCAGTACTTC.